The 12 T cell receptor beta chains given below trace back to one sample, sequenced in a study of cytomegalovirus exposure and HLA in healthy donors. The PCR made use of 60 Vbeta and 13 Jbeta primers. Here immunoSEQ multiplex PCR was the method, and the copy in TCRdb shows in-frame clones only, minus some. The sample shows about 130,000 clones, 74% of them seen only once. Sequences were obtained from PBMCs. These receptors came from a man aged 18 to 29 in good health and CMV-seropositive.

The chain recombines TRBV5-5 with TRBJ2-1; 10 bases match TRBD2. The germline V gene has CDR1 SGHKS and CDR2 YYEKEE (reference sequence). The CDR3 covers 15 residues. V gave up 3 bases and J gave up 4 bases; unmatched junction bases: 4. In DNA, the CDR3 is TGTGCCAGCAGCTCGGCTAGCGGGAGTTACAATGAGCAGTTCTTC. Protein: CASSSASGSYNEQFF.

This chain links TRBV27 with TRBJ1-1; 8 positions agree with TRBD1. The V segment lost 6 bases and the J segment 1 base; nucleotides outside the gene matches: 10. The CDR3 extends over 16 amino acids. The germline V gene encodes CDR1 MNHEY and CDR2 SMNVEV (reference sequence). The CDR3 DNA reads as TGTGCCAGCAGAACACAGGGGGGGGGAGAGAACACTGAAGCTTTCTTT. It translates to CASRTQGGGENTEAFF.

The chain employs TRBV5-4 and TRBJ1-5; no firm D call. Per germline, CDR1 SGHNT and CDR2 YYREEE (reference sequence). There are 14 residues in the CDR3. V lost 7 bases and J 2 bases, leaving 13 bases between the germline ends. The CDR3 protein is CASRQVFGNQPQHF. DNA of the CDR3: TGTGCCAGCCGGCAGGTTTTTGGCAATCAGCCCCAGCATTTT.

The rearrangement joins TRBV7-9 to TRBJ1-1; the D gene is possibly TRBD1 (6 bases). The CDR3 runs 15 residues. V was clipped by 2 bases and J by 1 base, with 11 bases between them. Germline loops: CDR1 SEHNR, CDR2 FQNEAQ (reference sequence). The CDR3 DNA sequence: TGTGCCAGCAGCTTAAGGGACACCACGAACACTGAAGCTTTCTTT. Translated, it gives CASSLRDTTNTEAFF.

This clone turned up a few times. V is TRBV9 and J is TRBJ2-3, with 10 bases fitting TRBD1. The trim removed 0 bases at V and 2 bases at J, leaving 3 bases unmatched. The CDR3 is made up of 16 amino acids. Germline loops: CDR1 SGDLS, CDR2 YYNGEE. CDR3 region: CASSVAGQGTTDTQYF. The CDR3 nucleotides read TGTGCCAGCAGCGTAGCGGGACAGGGGACCACAGATACGCAGTATTTT.

J is TRBJ1-5 and V is TRBV19, with 11 nucleotides matching TRBD1. The CDR3 is made up of 16 amino acids. With 3 bases clipped from V and 7 bases from J, the junction kept 8 bases outside the gene matches. Germline V gives CDR1 LNHDA, CDR2 SQIVND (reference sequence). CDR3 sequence (DNA): TGTGCCAGTAGTATCTTAGGGACAGGGGGAAACCAGCCCCAGCATTTT. This sequence encodes CASSILGTGGNQPQHF. Looking up the rest from reference TRBV19 and TRBJ1-5 gives the full variable domain: DGGITQSPKYLFRKEGQNVTLSCEQNLNHDAMYWYRQDPGQGLRLIYYSQIVNDFQKGDIAEGYSVSREKKESFPLTVTSAQKNPTAFYLCASSILGTGGNQPQHFGDGTRLSIL.

The gene calls are TRBV6-5 and TRBJ1-2, with a weak D call TRBD1 (6 bases). The V end lost 0 bases, the J end lost 4 bases, and 12 bases lay between the germline ends. The CDR3 totals 15 residues. Germline V lookup: CDR1 MNHEY, CDR2 SVGAGI. The CDR3 DNA follows: TGTGCCAGCAGTTACTCGGGAGGGGGTATCTATGGCTACACCTTC. It encodes CASSYSGGGIYGYTF.

The chain combines TRBV13 with TRBJ2-1; the match to TRBD2 covers 8 bases. J was trimmed by 4 bases and V by 5 bases; bases with no gene match: 7. Germline V gives CDR1 PRHDT, CDR2 FYEKMQ (reference sequence). CDR3 length: 15 amino acids. The chain's CDR3 is CASSLGERGYNEQFF. The CDR3 nucleotides read TGTGCCAGCAGCCTTGGAGAGCGGGGGTACAATGAGCAGTTCTTC.

The chain couples TRBV18 to TRBJ2-7; D perhaps matches TRBD2 (5 bases). This CDR3 comprises 14 residues. Trimming shortened V by 3 bases and J by 3 bases, and 12 bases separated the two germline ends. In germline, CDR1 is KGHSH, CDR2 LQKENI. The CDR3 loop reads CASSPSGLNYEQYF. As DNA, the CDR3 is TGTGCCAGCTCACCTTCCGGACTGAACTACGAGCAGTACTTC.

This clone was detected once. This chain uses TRBV7-2 with TRBJ1-1; D is unresolved. With 3 bases removed from V and 1 base from J, the gap between germline ends came to 6 bases. Germline assignment: CDR1 SGHTA and CDR2 FQGNSA. The CDR3 spans 13 residues. The DNA of the CDR3 is TGTGCCAGCAGCTTCCGGGAGAACACTGAAGCTTTCTTT. It specifies CASSFRENTEAFF.

The gene calls are TRBV28 and TRBJ2-7, with D possibly TRBD1 on 5 matching bases. Trimming removed 6 bases from V and 4 bases from J, with 10 bases in between. Germline CDR1 MDHEN, CDR2 SYDVKM. This CDR3 has 12 amino acids. CDR3 amino acids: CASREDNYEQYF. The CDR3 coding sequence is TGTGCCAGCAGAGAGGACAATTACGAGCAGTACTTC.

The chain couples TRBV27 to TRBJ2-7; 10 bases agree with TRBD1. Germline CDR1 is MNHEY and CDR2 is SMNVEV (reference sequence). V gave up 10 bases and J gave up 3 bases; unmatched junction bases: 6. The CDR3 extends over 13 amino acids. CDR3 residues: CATTGTGDYEQYF. CDR3 DNA: TGTGCCACCACCGGGACAGGGGACTACGAGCAGTACTTC.